The source of this TCR beta chain is a study of T cells in Graves' hyperthyroidism and ophthalmopathy (dated by TCRdb to between 2018 and 2020). Turning to the overall study: Peripheral blood samples were taken at the time of initial diagnosis, prior to any treatment. To identify distinguishing TCR V-J signatures, a discovery cohort of 100 patients was used, comprising 43 with Graves' ophthalmopathy and around 57 with stable Graves' hyperthyroidism. Whether ophthalmopathy could be predicted prospectively was tested in an independent validation cohort made up of approximately 19 hyperthyroidism patients plus 17 patients who later progressed to ophthalmopathy. The 100 discovery patients were randomly split 7:3 into training and test sets. In addition, the study compared T-cell repertoires in thyroid tissue and in blood from about 6 Graves' hyperthyroidism patients. Following sampling, methimazole starting at 30 mg daily was given to hyperthyroidism patients, and high-dose intravenous methylprednisolone was given to ophthalmopathy patients. TCR Vbeta CDR3 sequencing of fewer than 150 peripheral blood samples (over 40 ophthalmopathy, under 80 hyperthyroidism and approximately 17 progressor patients) is reported in the paper. Beyond this particular receptor, the publication reports: Most expanded thyroid clonotypes (frequency above 0.001) were also detected in blood, suggesting blood repertoires may reflect thyroid immune responses. No statistical method was used to fix the sample size in advance, and group allocation was not hidden from the investigators. A 13 V-J signature model separated ophthalmopathy from stable hyperthyroidism, with over 85% sensitivity and just under 84% specificity in cross-validation and 80%/75% in testing. During validation, the model predicted progression to ophthalmopathy a median of around 6 months ahead of onset, with 70.59% sensitivity and around 73% specificity.

Comment on this clonotype: Its antigen is currently not known. Within one base of it there is no much larger clone, and no base qualities were kept.

Amplification of TCR beta CDR3 regions was carried out from RNA transcripts. A first-round RT-PCR of the TCR CDR3 used the HTBI primer set with the Qiagen OneStep RT-PCR kit. Libraries were constructed in a second round of multiplex PCR, after which size selection and purification were performed. Libraries were sequenced paired-end with 100 bp reads on an Illumina HiSeq2000. In the authors' own workflow: SOAPnuke was used to process the raw data, removing reads that contained adapters or uncalled bases, had a mean Phred below 15, or lacked an exact match to the constant primer or identifier. COPE v1.2.5 was used to merge high-quality paired reads, and clonotypes were defined as unique nucleotide sequences. Clonotypes were aligned to IMGT TRBV, TRBD and TRBJ reference segments using MiTCR v1.1. The analysis included only V-J combinations with a frequency above 0.0001, which together covered 99% to 99.2% of the repertoires. The TCS score was defined as the ratio of F50 (clonal expansion) to E x V (chaos), calculated using BLOSUM62-based TCRdist between CDR3 peptides within each V-J. Welch's t-statistics and random forest reduced approximately 520 V-J features to roughly 13, which were used in a naive Bayes classifier (R e1071). TCRdb reanalyzed the raw reads on its own, using fastp at Q25 for trimming and MiXCR for clone calling, and kept in-frame beta chains. Every entry covers one CDR3 protein and lists the most common genes and DNA from its rows. The V and J calls come from TCRdb's annotation, not from the publication. The sample contains 250,000 to 400,000 distinct CDR3 sequences, roughly 13% of them found a single time. The top ten constitute almost 35% of the sample.

Moderately to severely active disease, a Clinical Activity Score of at least 3, a NOSPECS grade of at least 4, and a duration under 3 months were present in ophthalmopathy patients. Patients with uncontrolled infections, other autoimmune diseases, pregnancy or lactation were excluded. Clinical symptoms, serum thyroxine and TRAb, thyroid ultrasound, and orbital computed tomography formed the basis for the diagnoses. PBMCs were isolated from 10 ml of fresh peripheral blood by Ficoll-Paque density gradient centrifugation. Trizol reagent was used to extract total RNA, and RNA quality was then checked on an Agilent 2100 Bioanalyzer. Spanning cysteine to phenylalanine, the CDR3 consists of 16 amino acids. This entry keeps only the CDR3 DNA: 48 bases, framed from base 1. CDR1 and CDR2 are drawn from the germline V gene (reference sequence): SEHNR, FQNEAQ. Compared with germline, V lacks 5 bases and J lacks 2 bases; bases without a gene match: 10.

The sequence was obtained from a woman between 35 and 50 years old with Graves' ophthalmopathy. The chain is assembled from TRBV7-9 and TRBJ2-7, with 9 bases matching TRBD2. Material for sequencing was blood. The DNA reads TGTGCCAGCAGCCCCACGGATAGCGGGAGTGCCTACGAGCAGTACTTC. It specifies CASSPTDSGSAYEQYF.